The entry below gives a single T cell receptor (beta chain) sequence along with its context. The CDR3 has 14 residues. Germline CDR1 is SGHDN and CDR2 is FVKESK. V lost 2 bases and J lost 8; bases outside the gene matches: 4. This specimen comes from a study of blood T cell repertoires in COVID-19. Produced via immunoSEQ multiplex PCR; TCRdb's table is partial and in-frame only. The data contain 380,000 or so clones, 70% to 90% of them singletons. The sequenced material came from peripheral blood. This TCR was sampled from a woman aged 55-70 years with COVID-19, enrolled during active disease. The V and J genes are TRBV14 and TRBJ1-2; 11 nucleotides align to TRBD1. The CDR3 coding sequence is TGTGCCAGCAGCCAACGGACAGGGGGCGGAGGCTACACCTTC. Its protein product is CASSQRTGGGGYTF.